This T cell receptor beta chain was observed in a study of human T cells and chemical hapten exposure. Study findings and constraints: Each of the donors had alopecia, so their immune responses may not resemble those of healthy people. TCRs exceeding 1 in 1000 frequency stayed unchanged with DPC sensitization. The count of PT1 expanded TCRs correlated positively with patch test score.

The CDR3 extends over 14 amino acids. Germline CDR1 MNHEY, CDR2 SMNVEV (reference sequence). V lost 5 bases to trimming and J lost 7 bases, with 17 bases between them. TCRdb called the RACE reads again in MiXCR, with one record for every CDR3 protein. Found here are about 59,000 distinct CDR3 sequences, roughly 12% of them singletons; the top ten hold around 4.1%. The sample holds many counts of this clonotype. The antigen is not known. Time point in this sample: pre-sensitization, week 0. Treatment specified: therapeutic diphenylcyclopropenone sensitization with weekly scalp DPC. The authors' total RNA extraction used unfractionated whole blood.

The chain uses TRBV27 and TRBJ1-1; D is perhaps TRBD1 (5 bases). This receptor was taken from a woman in her thirties or forties with alopecia areata. Some clones in this sample may be carry-over from other donors' samples. The specimen was whole blood, collected in connection with sensitization to the hapten diphenylcyclopropenone (DPC). The CDR3 bases are TGTGCCAGCAGTGTCCAAGGGGAGCTCGGTGAAGCTTTCTTT. Amino acids: CASSVQGELGEAFF.